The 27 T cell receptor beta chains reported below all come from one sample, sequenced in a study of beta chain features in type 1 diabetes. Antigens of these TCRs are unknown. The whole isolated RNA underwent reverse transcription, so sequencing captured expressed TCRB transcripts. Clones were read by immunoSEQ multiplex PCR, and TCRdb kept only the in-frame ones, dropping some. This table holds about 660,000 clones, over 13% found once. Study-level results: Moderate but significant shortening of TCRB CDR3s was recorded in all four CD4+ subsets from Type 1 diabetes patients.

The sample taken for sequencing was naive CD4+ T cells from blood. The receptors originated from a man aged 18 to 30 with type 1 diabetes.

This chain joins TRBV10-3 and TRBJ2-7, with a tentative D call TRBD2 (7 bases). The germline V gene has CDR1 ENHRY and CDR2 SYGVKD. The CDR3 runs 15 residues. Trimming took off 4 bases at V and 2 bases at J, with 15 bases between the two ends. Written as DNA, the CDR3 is TGTGCCATCAGTGCCAACGCGGGGGCGGCCTACGAGCAGTACTTC. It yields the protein CAISANAGAAYEQYF.

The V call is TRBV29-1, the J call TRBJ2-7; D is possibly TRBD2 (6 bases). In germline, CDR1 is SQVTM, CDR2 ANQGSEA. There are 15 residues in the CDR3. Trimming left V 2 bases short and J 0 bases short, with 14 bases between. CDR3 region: CSVEMGGDHSYEQYF. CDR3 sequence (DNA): TGCAGCGTTGAAATGGGGGGAGACCACTCCTACGAGCAGTACTTC.

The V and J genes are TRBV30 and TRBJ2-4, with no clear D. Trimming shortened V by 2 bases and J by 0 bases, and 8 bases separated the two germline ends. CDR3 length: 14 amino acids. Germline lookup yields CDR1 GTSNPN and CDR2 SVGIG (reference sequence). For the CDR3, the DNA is TGTGCCTGGAGTCTACTACTAGCCAAAAACATTCAGTACTTC. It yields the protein CAWSLLLAKNIQYF.

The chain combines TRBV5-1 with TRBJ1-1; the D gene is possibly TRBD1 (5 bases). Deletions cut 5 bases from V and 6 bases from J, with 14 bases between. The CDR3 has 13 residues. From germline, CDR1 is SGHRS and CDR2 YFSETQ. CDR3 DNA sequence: TGCGCCAGCAGGAACTCAGGGAGCGCTGAAGCTTTCTTT. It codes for CASRNSGSAEAFF.

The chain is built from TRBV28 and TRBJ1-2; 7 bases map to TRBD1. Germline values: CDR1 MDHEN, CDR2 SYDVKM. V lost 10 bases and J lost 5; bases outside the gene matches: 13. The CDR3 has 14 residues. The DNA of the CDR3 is TGTGCCATCAGGGGGGCAGGGTCTGGGTATGGCTACACCTTC. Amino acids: CAIRGAGSGYGYTF.

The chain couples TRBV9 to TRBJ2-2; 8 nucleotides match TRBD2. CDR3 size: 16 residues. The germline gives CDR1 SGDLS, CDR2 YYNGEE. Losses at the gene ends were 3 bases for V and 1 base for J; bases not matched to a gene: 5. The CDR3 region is CASSETLAENTGELFF. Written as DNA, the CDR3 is TGTGCCAGCAGCGAGACACTAGCGGAGAACACCGGGGAGCTGTTTTTT.

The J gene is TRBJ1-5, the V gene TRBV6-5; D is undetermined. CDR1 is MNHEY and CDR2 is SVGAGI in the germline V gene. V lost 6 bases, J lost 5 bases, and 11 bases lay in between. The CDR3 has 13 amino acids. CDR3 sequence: CASSPLRDQPQHF. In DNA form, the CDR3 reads TGTGCCAGCAGCCCTCTGCGGGATCAGCCCCAGCATTTT.

CDR3: CASSPRSRDQYF. CDR3 nucleotides: TGTGCCAGCAGTCCCCGGTCGAGGGATCAGTACTTC. The chain carries TRBV28 and TRBJ2-7, with D possibly matching TRBD2 (5 bases). The CDR3 consists of 12 residues. The germline V and J ends were trimmed by 5 bases and 10 bases, with 15 bases remaining between them. Germline V gene data show CDR1 as MDHEN and CDR2 as SYDVKM.

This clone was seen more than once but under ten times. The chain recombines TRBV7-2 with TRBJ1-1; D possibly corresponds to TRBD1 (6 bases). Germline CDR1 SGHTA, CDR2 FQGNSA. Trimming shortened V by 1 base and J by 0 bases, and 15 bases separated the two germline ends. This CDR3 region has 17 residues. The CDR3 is CASSLVGQGQLNTEAFF. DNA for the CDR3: TGTGCCAGCAGCTTAGTAGGGCAGGGACAACTGAACACTGAAGCTTTCTTT.

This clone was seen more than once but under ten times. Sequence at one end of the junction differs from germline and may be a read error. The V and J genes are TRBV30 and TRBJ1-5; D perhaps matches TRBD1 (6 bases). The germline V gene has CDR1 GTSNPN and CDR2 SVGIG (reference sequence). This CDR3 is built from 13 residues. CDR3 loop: CSWSVQGNQPQHF. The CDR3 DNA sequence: TGTTCCTGGAGTGTACAGGGAAATCAGCCCCAGCATTTT.

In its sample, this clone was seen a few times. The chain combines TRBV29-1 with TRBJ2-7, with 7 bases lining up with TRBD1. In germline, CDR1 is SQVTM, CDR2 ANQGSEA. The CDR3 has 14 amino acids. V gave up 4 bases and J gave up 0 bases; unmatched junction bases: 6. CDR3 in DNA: TGCAGCGTTGGACAGGGTGGCATCTCCTACGAGCAGTACTTC. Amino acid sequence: CSVGQGGISYEQYF.

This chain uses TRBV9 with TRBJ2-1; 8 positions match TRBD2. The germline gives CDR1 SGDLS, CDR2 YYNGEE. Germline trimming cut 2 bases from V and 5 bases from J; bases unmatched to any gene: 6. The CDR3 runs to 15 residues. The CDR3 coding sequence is TGTGCCAGCAGCGTCGAACTAGCGGCTAACAATGAGCAGTTCTTC. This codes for CASSVELAANNEQFF.

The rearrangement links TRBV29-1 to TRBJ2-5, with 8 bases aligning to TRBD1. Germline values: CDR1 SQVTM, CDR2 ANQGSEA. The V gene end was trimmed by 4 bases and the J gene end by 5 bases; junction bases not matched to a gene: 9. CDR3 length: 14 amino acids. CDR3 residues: CSVGQGALGETQYF. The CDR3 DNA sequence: TGCAGCGTTGGGCAGGGGGCTCTGGGGGAGACCCAGTACTTC.

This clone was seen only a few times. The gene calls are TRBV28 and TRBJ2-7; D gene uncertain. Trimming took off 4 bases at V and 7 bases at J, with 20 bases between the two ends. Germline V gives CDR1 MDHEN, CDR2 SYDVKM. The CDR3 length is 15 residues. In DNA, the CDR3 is TGTGCCAGCAGTTCCCCTACAGTATTGGGGATTGAGCAGTACTTC. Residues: CASSSPTVLGIEQYF.

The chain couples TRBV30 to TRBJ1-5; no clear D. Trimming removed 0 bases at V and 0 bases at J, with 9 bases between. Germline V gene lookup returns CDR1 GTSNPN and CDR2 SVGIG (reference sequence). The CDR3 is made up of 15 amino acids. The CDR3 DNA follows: TGTGCCTGGAGTGTACCACGGCATAGCAATCAGCCCCAGCATTTT. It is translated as CAWSVPRHSNQPQHF.

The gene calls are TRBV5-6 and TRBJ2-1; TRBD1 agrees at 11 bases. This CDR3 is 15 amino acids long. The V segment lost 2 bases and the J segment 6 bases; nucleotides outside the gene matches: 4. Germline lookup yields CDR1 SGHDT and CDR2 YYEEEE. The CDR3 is CASSLFGQGANEQFF. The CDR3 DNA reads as TGTGCCAGCAGCTTATTCGGACAGGGGGCCAATGAGCAGTTCTTC.

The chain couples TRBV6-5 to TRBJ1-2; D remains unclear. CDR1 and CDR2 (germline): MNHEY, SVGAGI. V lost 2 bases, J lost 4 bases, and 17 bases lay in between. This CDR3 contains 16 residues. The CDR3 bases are TGTGCCAGCAGTTACCCTGATAGATTGAATACCTATGGCTACACCTTC. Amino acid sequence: CASSYPDRLNTYGYTF.

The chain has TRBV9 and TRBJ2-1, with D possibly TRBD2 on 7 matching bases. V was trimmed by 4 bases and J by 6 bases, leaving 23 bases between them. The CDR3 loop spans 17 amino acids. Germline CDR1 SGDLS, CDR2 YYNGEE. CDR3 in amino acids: CASSPWGGPHTSNEQFF. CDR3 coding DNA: TGTGCCAGCAGCCCCTGGGGGGGGCCCCATACAAGCAATGAGCAGTTCTTC.

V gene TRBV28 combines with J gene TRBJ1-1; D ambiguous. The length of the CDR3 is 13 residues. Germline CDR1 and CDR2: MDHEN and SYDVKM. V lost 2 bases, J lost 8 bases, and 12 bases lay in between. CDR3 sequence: CASSLRNRGEAFF. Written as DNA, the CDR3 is TGTGCCAGCAGTTTACGGAACAGAGGGGAAGCTTTCTTT.

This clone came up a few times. The CDR3 reads CSVASGGQGAGEQFF. Here the CDR3 DNA reads TGCAGCGTTGCCTCAGGGGGACAGGGGGCAGGGGAGCAGTTCTTC. The J gene is TRBJ2-1, the V gene TRBV29-1, with TRBD1 matching over 12 bases. Looked up from germline, CDR1 is SQVTM and CDR2 is ANQGSEA. The ends lost 4 bases at V and 10 bases at J; junction bases unmatched: 11. This CDR3 comprises 15 residues.

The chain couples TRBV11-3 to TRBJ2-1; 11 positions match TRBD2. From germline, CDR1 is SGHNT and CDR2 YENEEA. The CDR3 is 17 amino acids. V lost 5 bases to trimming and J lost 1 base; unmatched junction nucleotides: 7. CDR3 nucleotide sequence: TGTGCCAGCAGCCTAACTAGCGGGAGCAGTTCCTACAATGAGCAGTTCTTC. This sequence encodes CASSLTSGSSSYNEQFF.

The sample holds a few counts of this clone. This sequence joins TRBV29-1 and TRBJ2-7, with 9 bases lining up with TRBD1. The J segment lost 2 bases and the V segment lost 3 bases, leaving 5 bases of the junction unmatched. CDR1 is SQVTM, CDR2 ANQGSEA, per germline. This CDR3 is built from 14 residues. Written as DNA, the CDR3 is TGCAGCGTTGAGGGGGACAGGGAGACCTACGAGCAGTACTTC. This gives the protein CSVEGDRETYEQYF.

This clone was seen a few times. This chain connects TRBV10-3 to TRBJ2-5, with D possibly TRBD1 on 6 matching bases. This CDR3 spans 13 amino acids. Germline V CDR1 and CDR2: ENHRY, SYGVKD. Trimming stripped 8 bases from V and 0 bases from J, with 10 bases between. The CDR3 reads CAIGGGYQETQYF. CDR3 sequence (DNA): TGTGCCATCGGGGGCGGGTACCAAGAGACCCAGTACTTC.

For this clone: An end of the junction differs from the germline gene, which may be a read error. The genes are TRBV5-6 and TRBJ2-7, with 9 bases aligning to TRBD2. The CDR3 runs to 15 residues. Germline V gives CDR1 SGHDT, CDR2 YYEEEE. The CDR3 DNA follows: TGTGCCAGCAGCTTGTTTGGGACTAGCTCCAACGAGCAGTACTTC. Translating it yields CASSLFGTSSNEQYF.

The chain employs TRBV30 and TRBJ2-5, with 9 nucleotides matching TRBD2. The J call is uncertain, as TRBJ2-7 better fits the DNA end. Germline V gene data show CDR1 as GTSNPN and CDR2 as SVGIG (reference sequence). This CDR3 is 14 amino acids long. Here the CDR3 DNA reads TGTGCCTGGAACGGGCTAGCGGGACCTTCCGAGCAGTACTTC. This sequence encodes CAWNGLAGPSEQYF.

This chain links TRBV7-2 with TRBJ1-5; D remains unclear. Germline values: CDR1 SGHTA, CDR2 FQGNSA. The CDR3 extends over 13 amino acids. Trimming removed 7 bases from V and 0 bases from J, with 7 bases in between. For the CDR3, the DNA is TGTGCCAGCACCCGCTATAGCAATCAGCCCCAGCATTTT. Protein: CASTRYSNQPQHF.

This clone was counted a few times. Written as DNA, the CDR3 is TGTGCCAGCAGCCCTATCGAGGGGGCGGGAGAGACCCAGTACTTC. Translated, it gives CASSPIEGAGETQYF. The genes are TRBV11-1 and TRBJ2-5; 7 bases are a match to TRBD1. This CDR3 has 15 amino acids. V lost 5 bases and J lost 4; bases outside the gene matches: 10. Germline V lookup: CDR1 SGHAT, CDR2 FQDESV (reference sequence).